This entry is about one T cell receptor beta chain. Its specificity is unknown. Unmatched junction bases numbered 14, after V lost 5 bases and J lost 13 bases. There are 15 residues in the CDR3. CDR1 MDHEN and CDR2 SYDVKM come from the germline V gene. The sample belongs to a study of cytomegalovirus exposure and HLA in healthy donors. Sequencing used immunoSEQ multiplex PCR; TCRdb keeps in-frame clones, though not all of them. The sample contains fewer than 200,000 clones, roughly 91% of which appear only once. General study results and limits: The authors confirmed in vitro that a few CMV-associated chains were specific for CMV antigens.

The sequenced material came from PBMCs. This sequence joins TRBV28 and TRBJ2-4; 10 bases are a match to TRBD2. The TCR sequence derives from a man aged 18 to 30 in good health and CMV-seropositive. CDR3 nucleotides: TGTGCCAGCAGTACCCTCCAGGGACTAGCGTCTTTGCAGTACTTC. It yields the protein CASSTLQGLASLQYF.